This record looks at one T cell receptor (beta chain) sequence and its context. Use of 60 Vbeta and 13 Jbeta primers characterized the PCR. Measured with immunoSEQ multiplex PCR; TCRdb has only the in-frame clones, and not every one. The data show 150,000 to 200,000 clones, with roughly 84% seen just once and 1.5% to 2.5% held by the top ten. The record originates from a study of cytomegalovirus exposure and HLA in healthy donors. This CDR3 has 12 amino acids. Trimming took 10 bases from V and 5 from J, leaving 14 bases between them. CDR1 is SEHNR and CDR2 is FQNEAQ in the germline V gene (reference sequence).

This clonotype originated in a young man in good health and CMV-seronegative. V is TRBV7-9 and J is TRBJ2-5; D might be TRBD2 (6 bases). Sequencing was performed on PBMCs. The CDR3 bases are TGTGCCACCTCCTCGGAGGGGGAGACCCAGTACTTC. It translates to CATSSEGETQYF.